These 2 T cell receptor beta chains originate from one sample sequenced in a study of cytomegalovirus exposure and HLA in healthy donors (dated by TCRdb to about 2017). Library prep was done by the immunoSEQ multiplex PCR assay. TCRdb obtained this table from immuneACCESS and retained in-frame rearrangements with V and J assigned. These tables miss some clones; where compared with another copy, unresolved V genes account for less than half of the shortfall, and the remainder is unexplained. The sample contains over 200,000 clones, 75% to 90% of them found a single time. The top ten clones comprise 5.5% to 7% of the sample. Sequences were obtained from PBMCs. These receptors originate from a woman aged 18 to 35 in good health and CMV-seronegative.

The rearrangement joins TRBV27 to TRBJ2-5; 9 positions match TRBD1. J gave up 5 bases and V 6 bases, and 4 bases lay outside the gene matches. CDR1 and CDR2 (germline): MNHEY, SMNVEV (reference sequence). CDR3 size: 13 residues. The DNA of the CDR3 is TGTGCCAGCAGAAGGGACAGGGAGGAGACCCAGTACTTC. The encoded protein is CASRRDREETQYF.

V is TRBV6-1 and J is TRBJ2-1; 8 bases are shared with TRBD1. CDR1 is MNHNS and CDR2 is SASEGT in the germline V gene. V was pared by 7 bases and J by 12 bases, with 11 bases of the junction left unmatched. The CDR3 loop spans 13 amino acids. CDR3 DNA: TGTGCCAGCATTACCGTATCGACAGGGGTGCAGTTCTTC. This gives the protein CASITVSTGVQFF.